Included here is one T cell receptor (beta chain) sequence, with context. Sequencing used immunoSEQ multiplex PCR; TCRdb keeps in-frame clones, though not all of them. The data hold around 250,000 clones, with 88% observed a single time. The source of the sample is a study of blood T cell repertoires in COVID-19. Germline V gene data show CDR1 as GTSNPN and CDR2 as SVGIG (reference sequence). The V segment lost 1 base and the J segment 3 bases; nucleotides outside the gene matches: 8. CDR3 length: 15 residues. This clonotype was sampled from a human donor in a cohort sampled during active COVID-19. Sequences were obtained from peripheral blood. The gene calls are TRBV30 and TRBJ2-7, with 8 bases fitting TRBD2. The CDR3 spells CAWSGTGTRYYEQYF. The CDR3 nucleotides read TGTGCCTGGAGTGGGACCGGGACTAGGTACTACGAGCAGTACTTC. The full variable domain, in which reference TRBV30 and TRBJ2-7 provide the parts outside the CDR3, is SQTIHQWPATLVQPVGSPLSLECTVEGTSNPNLYWYRQAAGRGLQLLFYSVGIGQISSEVPQNLSASRPQDRQFILSSKKLLLSDSGFYLCAWSGTGTRYYEQYFGPGTRLTVT.